Listed here is a single TCR beta chain. Its specific antigen is unknown. No base-level quality is on record; no much larger clone is a single base apart. The immunoSEQ Assay, a bias-controlled multiplex PCR, was used to amplify TCRbeta CDR3 regions from genomic DNA. For the original study's pipeline: The number of nucleated cells in each sample was estimated by amplification of reference gene primers within the assay. To quantify the absolute abundance of each unique TCRbeta CDR3 rearrangement, sequence reads were collapsed and filtered. Productive Simpson clonality was computed per sample as the square root of Simpson's diversity index over productive rearrangements. TCRdb holds this immuneACCESS table with in-frame rearrangements only. Some clones are missing; in checked studies, unresolved V genes explain under half, and the rest has no known cause. That table furnishes V, J and clone size, whereas the DNA furnished D and trimming. The sample table holds under 400,000 clones, of which 89% were seen once. The ten biggest clones cover 3% to 4% of the sample.

The data originate from a study of blood T cell repertoires in COVID-19 (dated by TCRdb to the early 2020s). About the investigation overall: Samples from collaborators originated in the United States, Italy and Spain and spanned both the acute and convalescent phases of COVID-19. A de-identified subject ID, COVID-19 status, age in years and sex were almost always included in the sample metadata. The repertoires were released in a freely available public database meant as a resource for research on the immune response to SARS-CoV-2. The prospective study material was composed of cDNA or gDNA derived from T cells, B-cell-depleted T cells, or PBMCs. Deeply sampled blood TCRbeta repertoires from subjects exposed to, actively infected with, or recovered from COVID-19 were included in the dataset. The samples were drawn from the first 160 participants of the ongoing ImmuneRACE study and from more than 1,000 subjects provided by 6 global collaborators. HLA class I and class II types, where available, came from metadata supplied by the sample provider rather than from assay-based typing. Findings and caveats that apply to the study as a whole: The quantity of clinical and demographic metadata differed by source and by participant and was supplied without curation.

The CDR3 runs 17 residues from the cysteine to the phenylalanine. Only CDR3 DNA is held: 51 bases, read in frame from base 1. The germline V gene gives CDR1 as LGHNA and CDR2 as YNFKEQ. The V and J ends are trimmed by 2 bases and 6 bases, leaving 20 bases between them. One collaborating source in Seattle enrolled patients during active infection and followed them longitudinally through the course of disease. Collaborating institutions collected whole blood in K2EDTA tubes following their own protocols. Collaborator samples were shipped for TCRbeta analysis as frozen whole blood, isolated PBMCs, or DNA extracted from either sample type.

The source is a woman aged 55-69 years with COVID-19, enrolled during active disease. Sequences were obtained from peripheral blood. The receptor chain draws on TRBV4-2 and TRBJ2-1, with TRBD2 perhaps the D gene, on 5 matching bases. The nucleotide sequence is given as TGTGCCAGCAGCCAATCCGTGGGAGCGCTGGATATCAATGAGCAGTTCTTC. The resulting protein is CASSQSVGALDINEQFF.